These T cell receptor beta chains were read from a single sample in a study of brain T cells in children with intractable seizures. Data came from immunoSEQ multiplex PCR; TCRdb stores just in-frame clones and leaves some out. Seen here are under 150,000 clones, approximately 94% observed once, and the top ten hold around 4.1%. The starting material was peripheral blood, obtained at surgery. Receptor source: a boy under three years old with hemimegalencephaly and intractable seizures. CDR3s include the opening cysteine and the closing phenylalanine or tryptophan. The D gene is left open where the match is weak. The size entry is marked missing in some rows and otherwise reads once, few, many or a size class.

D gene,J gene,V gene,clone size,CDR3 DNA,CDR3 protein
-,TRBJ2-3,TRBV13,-,TGTGCCAGCAGCTTACGGTGGGTAGCGGAAGTCAAGGATACGCAGTATTTT,CASSLRWVAEVKDTQYF
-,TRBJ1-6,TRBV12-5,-,TGTGCTAGTGGTTTGCGGGGGTTGGGTGACGATTCACCCCTCCACTTT,CASGLRGLGDDSPLHF
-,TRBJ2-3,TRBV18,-,TGTGCCAGCTCCCTTCCAAGAGGGGGGGAGGATACGCAGTATTTT,CASSLPRGGEDTQYF
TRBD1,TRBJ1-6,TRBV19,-,TGTGCCAGTAGTATCGGGACAGATAATTCACCCCTCCACTTT,CASSIGTDNSPLHF
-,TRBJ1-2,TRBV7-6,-,TGTGCCAGCAGCTTAAGGGCGGTTTCCTACTATGGCTACACCTTC,CASSLRAVSYYGYTF
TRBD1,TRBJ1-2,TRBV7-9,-,TGTGCCAGCAGCTCATGGGACAGGGATGGCTACACCTTC,CASSSWDRDGYTF
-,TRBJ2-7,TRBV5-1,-,TGCGCCAGCAGCAGGACGATCAGCTCCTACGAGCAGTACTTC,CASSRTISSYEQYF
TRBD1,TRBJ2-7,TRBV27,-,TGTGCCAGCAGTTTGACGACAGGGGGCCACGAGCAGTACTTC,CASSLTTGGHEQYF
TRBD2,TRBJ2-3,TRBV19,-,TGTGCCACGGGACTAGCGGGAGGGCCGGGAGATACGCAGTATTTT,CATGLAGGPGDTQYF
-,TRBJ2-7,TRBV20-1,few,TGCAGTGCTTACAGGGCCTACGAGCAGTACTTC,CSAYRAYEQYF
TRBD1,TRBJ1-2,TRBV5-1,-,TGCGCCAGCAGCGCGGGACAGGGGGGTAGGGTTGGCTATGGCTACACCTTC,CASSAGQGGRVGYGYTF
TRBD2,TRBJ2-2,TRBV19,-,TGTGCCAGTAGTCCAGGACTAGCGGGAGGCCTCAACACCGGGGAGCTGTTTTTT,CASSPGLAGGLNTGELFF
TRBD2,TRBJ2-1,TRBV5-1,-,TGCGCCAGCAGTCGACTAGCGGGAGGGCGAGGAAGCAATGAGCAGTTCTTC,CASSRLAGGRGSNEQFF
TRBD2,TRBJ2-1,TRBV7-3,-,TGTGCCAGCAGCTTAGGTAGCGGGGGTGAGCAGTTCTTC,CASSLGSGGEQFF
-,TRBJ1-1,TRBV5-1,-,TGCGCCAGCAGCCCGATCGGGACACAGAACACTGAAGCTTTCTTT,CASSPIGTQNTEAFF
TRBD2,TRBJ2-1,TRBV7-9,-,TGTGCCAGCAGCCGGTCGGCGGGAGGGAGCAATGAGCAGTTCTTC,CASSRSAGGSNEQFF
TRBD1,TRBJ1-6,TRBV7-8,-,TGTGCCAGCAGCCTGGACTTTCAGGGGGCAGGCTTCAATTCACCCCTCCACTTT,CASSLDFQGAGFNSPLHF
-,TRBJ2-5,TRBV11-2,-,TGTGCCAGCAGCTTAGCGTACCAAGAGACCCAGTACTTC,CASSLAYQETQYF
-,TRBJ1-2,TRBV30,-,TGTGCCTGGAGTGTGGCCTCAAACTATGGCTACACCTTC,CAWSVASNYGYTF
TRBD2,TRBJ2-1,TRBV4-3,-,TGCGCCAGCAGCCAAGAATGGACTAGCGGGAGAGGAGAGCAGTTCTTC,CASSQEWTSGRGEQFF
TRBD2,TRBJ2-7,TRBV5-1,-,TGCGCCAGCGGCGGGGGACGCACATTTGACGAGCAGTACTTC,CASGGGRTFDEQYF
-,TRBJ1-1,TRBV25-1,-,TGTGCCAGCAGTGTATTAAGGGGCACTGAAGCTTTCTTT,CASSVLRGTEAFF
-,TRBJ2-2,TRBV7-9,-,TGTGCCAGCAGCGCCAGGTCGAACACCGGGGAGCTGTTTTTT,CASSARSNTGELFF
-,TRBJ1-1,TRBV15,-,TGTGCCACCAGGGGGGGGCGGGACACTGAAGCTTTCTTT,CATRGGRDTEAFF
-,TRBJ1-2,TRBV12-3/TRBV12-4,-,TGTGCCAGCAGTTCACAAGTTACCTATGGCTACACCTTC,CASSSQVTYGYTF
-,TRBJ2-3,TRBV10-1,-,TGCGCCAGCAGTGAGTCAGGGATTCGTACGCAGTATTTT,CASSESGIRTQYF
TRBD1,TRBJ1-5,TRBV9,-,TGTGCCAGCAGCGCACAGGGGGCAGGAATTCAGCCCCAGCATTTT,CASSAQGAGIQPQHF
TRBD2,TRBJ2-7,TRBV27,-,TGTGCCAGCAGTCTAGCGGGAGGGCCGGGGGAGCAGTACTTC,CASSLAGGPGEQYF
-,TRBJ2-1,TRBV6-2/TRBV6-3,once,TGTGCCAGCAGTCCAAGGACTTCTCGGGGCAATGAGCAGTTCTTC,CASSPRTSRGNEQFF
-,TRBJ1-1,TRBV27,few,TGTGCCAGCAGTGAGGGACGGGAGAACACTGAAGCTTTCTTT,CASSEGRENTEAFF
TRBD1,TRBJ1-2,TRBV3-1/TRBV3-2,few,TGTGCCAGCAGCCCTTCACCCCTCGTACAGACAGGGACAGGCTACACCTTC,CASSPSPLVQTGTGYTF
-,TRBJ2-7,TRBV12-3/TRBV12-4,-,TGTGCCAGCAGTGGGACGGTGGCCTACGAGCAGTACTTC,CASSGTVAYEQYF
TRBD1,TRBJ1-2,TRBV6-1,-,TGTGCCAGCAGTGAAGAGGACAGGGCTAGCTATGGCTACACCTTC,CASSEEDRASYGYTF
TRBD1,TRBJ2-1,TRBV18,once,TGTGCCAGCTCACCGGGACAGGGGGGAGCTGAGCAGTTCTTC,CASSPGQGGAEQFF
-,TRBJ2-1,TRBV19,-,TGTGCCAGTAGTATGGGGACCCTTCCCTACAATGAGCAGTTCTTC,CASSMGTLPYNEQFF
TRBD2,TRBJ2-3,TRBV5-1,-,TGCGCCAGCAGCTGGGGACTAGCGGGACCGGGCTTAGGACTCACAGATACGCAGTATTTT,CASSWGLAGPGLGLTDTQYF
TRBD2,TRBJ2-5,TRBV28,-,TGTGCCAGCAGTCCGGGACTAGCGGGAGGGAAGACCCAGTACTTC,CASSPGLAGGKTQYF
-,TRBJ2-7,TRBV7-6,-,TGTGCCAGCAGCCTACTCAGATCCGGGACGCAGTACTTC,CASSLLRSGTQYF
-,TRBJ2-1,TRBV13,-,TGTGCCAGCAGCACGAAGACTAGCTCCTACAATGAGCAGTTCTTC,CASSTKTSSYNEQFF
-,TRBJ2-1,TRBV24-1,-,TGTGCCACCAGTGATTTGGGGCCCCGGGAGCAGTTCTTC,CATSDLGPREQFF
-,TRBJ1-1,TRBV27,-,TGTGCCAGCAGCTATGGTGGCACTGAAGCTTTCTTT,CASSYGGTEAFF